Listed here are 12 T cell receptor beta chains from one sample, sequenced in a study of beta chain features in type 1 diabetes. Study-level results: All four CD4+ subsets of Type 1 diabetes patients contained TCRB CDR3s that were moderately but significantly shorter.

The authors reverse transcribed all of the isolated RNA, so sequencing captured expressed TCRB transcripts. TCRdb's table, derived via immunoSEQ multiplex PCR, lists solely in-frame clones and lacks some. The sample lists about 27,000 clones; 50% to 65% were seen once. No cognate antigen is known for these TCRs. Sample: Tregs from blood. The receptor source for this set is a woman younger than 30 with type 1 diabetes.

This clone has a handful of counts. V is TRBV5-1 and J is TRBJ2-1, with TRBD2 matching 11 bases. Germline CDR1 is SGHRS and CDR2 is YFSETQ. Losses at the gene ends were 4 bases for V and 4 bases for J; bases not matched to a gene: 22. The CDR3 length is 21 residues. The CDR3 is CASSHPLPTSGKGGDYNEQFF. The CDR3 coding sequence is TGCGCCAGCAGCCACCCATTACCGACTAGCGGGAAAGGGGGGGATTACAATGAGCAGTTCTTC. The whole variable domain, remainder taken from reference TRBV5-1 and TRBJ2-1, is KAGVTQTPRYLIKTRGQQVTLSCSPISGHRSVSWYQQTPGQGLQFLFEYFSETQRNKGNFPGRFSGRQFSNSRSEMNVSTLELGDSALYLCASSHPLPTSGKGGDYNEQFFGPGTRLTVL.

V is TRBV14 and J is TRBJ1-2, with TRBD1 matching over 7 bases. Germline CDR1 SGHDN, CDR2 FVKESK. The CDR3 runs 14 residues. The V gene end was trimmed by 4 bases and the J gene end by 2 bases; junction bases not matched to a gene: 4. CDR3: CASSPGQMNYGYTF. CDR3 nucleotides: TGTGCCAGCAGCCCGGGACAGATGAACTATGGCTACACCTTC.

This clone was counted a few times. The chain carries TRBV18 and TRBJ2-5; 11 bases match TRBD1. There are 16 residues in the CDR3. Germline assignment: CDR1 KGHSH and CDR2 LQKENI. Losses at the gene ends were 5 bases for V and 0 bases for J; bases not matched to a gene: 5. CDR3 loop: CASSVGQGVDQETQYF. The DNA of the CDR3 is TGTGCCAGCTCAGTGGGACAGGGGGTAGACCAAGAGACCCAGTACTTC.

V gene TRBV6-1 combines with J gene TRBJ2-1, with TRBD2 identical over 9 bases. The CDR3 is 15 amino acids. Germline CDR1 reads MNHNS; CDR2 reads SASEGT. Trimming cost V 2 bases and J 6 bases; bases outside gene matches: 5. CDR3 loop: CASSEPGLALNEQFF. CDR3 nucleotide sequence: TGTGCCAGCAGTGAACCGGGACTAGCACTCAATGAGCAGTTCTTC.

This chain links TRBV27 with TRBJ2-2, with 9 nucleotides matching TRBD1. Looked up from germline, CDR1 is MNHEY and CDR2 is SMNVEV (reference sequence). The junction had 11 bases not matched to a gene; V was cut back by 6 bases and J by 6 bases. The CDR3 covers 16 residues. CDR3 sequence reads: CASRPRDRVRSGELFF. In nucleotides, the CDR3 is TGTGCCAGCAGGCCGCGGGACAGGGTGAGGTCCGGGGAGCTGTTTTTT.

The rearrangement uses TRBV7-2 and TRBJ2-1; the match to TRBD1 covers 8 bases. Germline-derived CDR1 and CDR2 are SGHTA and FQGNSA. V was clipped by 5 bases and J by 12 bases; unmatched bases: 9. The CDR3 is 13 amino acids. CDR3 residues: CASSEEYRGTQFF. In DNA form, the CDR3 reads TGTGCCAGCAGCGAGGAATACAGGGGGACGCAGTTCTTC.

The chain employs TRBV7-2 and TRBJ2-1; 13 bases align to TRBD2. Germline CDR1 SGHTA, CDR2 FQGNSA. V lost 5 bases to trimming and J lost 9 bases; unmatched junction nucleotides: 7. The CDR3 is 15 amino acids. The CDR3 DNA sequence: TGTGCCAGCAGCCCCAGACTAGCGGGAGGAGGTGAGCAGTTCTTC. It translates to CASSPRLAGGGEQFF.

This clone has a handful of counts. The chain uses TRBV27 and TRBJ2-1; 7 bases line up with TRBD2. Trimming cost V 4 bases and J 9 bases; bases outside gene matches: 12. There are 15 residues in the CDR3. Germline loops: CDR1 MNHEY, CDR2 SMNVEV (reference sequence). CDR3 region: CASSSGLVLRGEQFF. The DNA for the CDR3 is TGTGCCAGCAGTTCCGGACTAGTCTTAAGGGGTGAGCAGTTCTTC.

This clone was recorded once. The rearrangement joins TRBV10-1 to TRBJ2-1; D remains unclear. This CDR3 has 14 amino acids. V was clipped by 4 bases and J by 1 base, with 8 bases between them. Germline V lookup: CDR1 WNHNN, CDR2 SYGVQD (reference sequence). CDR3 sequence: CASSARGSYNEQFF. In nucleotides, the CDR3 is TGCGCCAGCAGTGCCAGAGGATCCTACAATGAGCAGTTCTTC.

CDR3 residues: CASSISPSGAYNEQFF. CDR3 DNA sequence: TGTGCCAGTAGTATTAGCCCTAGCGGGGCCTACAATGAGCAGTTCTTC. The V and J genes are TRBV19 and TRBJ2-1; 9 bases fit TRBD2. Germline V CDR1 and CDR2: LNHDA, SQIVND (reference sequence). CDR3 length equals 16 residues. Trimming cost V 3 bases and J 2 bases; bases outside gene matches: 5.

This clone was counted once. The rearrangement uses TRBV27 and TRBJ2-5, with 10 bases aligning to TRBD1. CDR3 length equals 16 residues. With V trimmed by 2 bases and J by 3 bases, 6 bases remained unmatched. Germline V CDR1 and CDR2: MNHEY, SMNVEV (reference sequence). The CDR3: CASSLGWGQGKETQYF. Written as DNA, the CDR3 is TGTGCCAGCAGTTTAGGGTGGGGACAGGGGAAAGAGACCCAGTACTTC.

This clone was seen more than once but under ten times. The chain is built from TRBV15 and TRBJ2-1; TRBD1 matches 7 bases. The V and J ends lost 0 bases and 11 bases, in that order; junction bases with no gene match: 7. The CDR3 loop spans 14 amino acids. Germline V gene lookup returns CDR1 LNHNV and CDR2 YYDKDF (reference sequence). In DNA form, the CDR3 reads TGTGCCACCAGCAGAGAACAGGGGCGGGTGCAGCAGTTCTTC. Its protein product is CATSREQGRVQQFF.